This T cell receptor (beta chain) stems from a study of memory CD4+ T cells and cytomegalovirus serostatus. Study details: Healthy Belgian adult donors included nine or ten CMV-positive and 24 CMV-negative people. Findings and caveats of the study: CD4+ memory repertoires contained about two fifths of the roughly 160 reported CMV TCRbeta sequences. The CMV-associated TCR signature appears largely within the CD4+ memory repertoire. A US-trained random forest predicted CMV serostatus with median AUC around 0.9.

Turning to this clone: Its antigen is still unknown.

The repertoire was sequenced with immunoSEQ multiplex PCR; TCRdb's copy has only in-frame clones and lacks some. The sample yields about 45,000 clones, around 78% seen once. Single viable CD3+CD4+CD8-CD45RO+ cells were sorted as the memory CD4+ T cells. The CDR3 extends over 14 amino acids. Per germline, CDR1 MNHNY and CDR2 SVGAGI (reference sequence). V lost 6 bases and J lost 10, with 16 bases in between. The receptor's source is an adult in good health and CMV-seronegative. The V and J genes are TRBV6-6 and TRBJ1-6, with a tentative D call TRBD1 (5 bases). Material for sequencing was memory CD4+ T cells from blood. CDR3 coding DNA: TGTGCCAGCAGAATGGGGCAGGGTGGCTCACCCCTCCACTTT. Its protein product is CASRMGQGGSPLHF.